These 15 T cell receptor beta chains were sequenced from one sample in a study of T cell responses to AZD1222 COVID-19 vaccine. Libraries were prepared by immunoSEQ multiplex PCR; TCRdb keeps only in-frame clonotypes and omits some of them. There are around 91,000 clones in the sample; 70% to 90% occur only once, and approximately 21% lies in the top ten. The sequencing used peripheral blood, collected on day 0 of AZD1222 vaccination. The receptor set was obtained from an adult in good health.

The gene calls are TRBV7-2 and TRBJ2-7, with 13 bases identical to TRBD2. V lost 3 bases to trimming and J lost 6 bases; unmatched junction nucleotides: 5. The CDR3 runs to 15 residues. CDR1 SGHTA and CDR2 FQGNSA come from the germline V gene. As DNA, the CDR3 is TGTGCCAGCAGCTTCGGACTAGCGGGGGTCTCCGAGCAGTACTTC. Its protein is CASSFGLAGVSEQYF.

The chain is built from TRBV6-5 and TRBJ1-5; 10 bases match TRBD1. The V segment lost 7 bases and the J segment 8 bases; nucleotides outside the gene matches: 8. Germline loops: CDR1 MNHEY, CDR2 SVGAGI. This CDR3 has 14 amino acids. CDR3 bases: TGTGCCAGCACCGCGGGACAGGGGATGGAGCCCCAGCATTTT. Its protein product is CASTAGQGMEPQHF.

The CDR3 loop reads CASSIVVNQPQHF. DNA of the CDR3: TGTGCCAGTAGTATAGTCGTCAATCAGCCCCAGCATTTT. The chain uses TRBV19 and TRBJ1-5; D is uncertain. The CDR3 runs to 13 residues. The germline V gene has CDR1 LNHDA and CDR2 SQIVND (reference sequence). V was trimmed by 1 base and J by 3 bases, leaving 4 bases between them.

The CDR3 bases are TGTGCCAGCAGTCTCCCAGGGGTGGGAAATCAGCCCCAGCATTTT. Its protein is CASSLPGVGNQPQHF. The rearrangement uses TRBV28 and TRBJ1-5; D possibly corresponds to TRBD1 (6 bases). The germline V gene has CDR1 MDHEN and CDR2 SYDVKM. This CDR3 spans 15 amino acids. Trimming stripped 5 bases from V and 4 bases from J, with 15 bases between.

V usage is TRBV19 and J usage is TRBJ1-2; the D is unclear. With 6 bases removed from V and 4 bases from J, the gap between germline ends came to 9 bases. Germline V CDR1 and CDR2: LNHDA, SQIVND (reference sequence). This CDR3 has 12 residues. The chain's CDR3 is CASRNGVYGYTF. The DNA for the CDR3 is TGTGCCAGTAGGAATGGAGTCTATGGCTACACCTTC.

The chain carries TRBV6-1 and TRBJ2-7; a possible D gene is TRBD2 (6 bases). This CDR3 spans 15 amino acids. Trimming took off 1 base at V and 5 bases at J, with 15 bases between the two ends. From germline, CDR1 is MNHNS and CDR2 SASEGT. The CDR3 region is CASSEGQAGGDEQYF. DNA for the CDR3: TGTGCCAGCAGTGAAGGGCAGGCTGGCGGGGACGAGCAGTACTTC.

The rearrangement joins TRBV19 to TRBJ2-1, with TRBD1 as a possible D gene (6 bases). The CDR3 has 17 residues. CDR1 is LNHDA, CDR2 SQIVND, per germline (reference sequence). The V gene lost 6 bases and the J gene lost 1 base, with 19 bases spanning the gap. The CDR3 DNA sequence: TGTGCCAGTAGCGTCCGCTGGGGGCGCGGGTCCTACAATGAGCAGTTCTTC. Its translation: CASSVRWGRGSYNEQFF.

This chain's CDR3 is CASSPGRISGNTIYF. The CDR3 region has the DNA TGTGCCAGCAGCCCCGGACGGATCTCTGGAAACACCATATATTTT. The rearrangement joins TRBV9 to TRBJ1-3; D not certain. The CDR3 sequence is 15 residues long. The V end lost 4 bases, the J end lost 0 bases, and 11 bases lay between the germline ends. Germline V gene lookup returns CDR1 SGDLS and CDR2 YYNGEE.

This chain joins TRBV7-3 and TRBJ2-3; 10 bases are shared with TRBD2. CDR3 size: 15 residues. The trim removed 4 bases at V and 4 bases at J, leaving 5 bases unmatched. Germline values: CDR1 SGHTA, CDR2 FQGTGA. The CDR3, as DNA: TGTGCCAGCAGCTCTAAGCGGGGGGGCCCAGATACGCAGTATTTT. It encodes CASSSKRGGPDTQYF. The whole variable domain, remainder taken from reference TRBV7-3 and TRBJ2-3, is GAGVSQTPSNKVTEKGKYVELRCDPISGHTALYWYRQSLGQGPEFLIYFQGTGAADDSGLPNDRFFAVRPEGSVSTLKIQRTERGDSAVYLCASSSKRGGPDTQYFGPGTRLTVL.

The CDR3 reads CASSGPMSYQPQHF. In DNA, the CDR3 is TGTGCCAGCAGCGGCCCCATGTCCTATCAGCCCCAGCATTTT. The genes are TRBV9 and TRBJ1-5; unclear D gene. V lost 3 bases and J 5 bases, leaving 12 bases between the germline ends. The CDR3 runs to 14 residues. Germline V gene data show CDR1 as SGDLS and CDR2 as YYNGEE.

The rearrangement joins TRBV7-2 to TRBJ2-3; the D gene is possibly TRBD2 (5 bases). The CDR3 extends over 16 amino acids. V lost 5 bases to trimming and J lost 2 bases, with 17 bases between them. Germline-derived CDR1 and CDR2 are SGHTA and FQGNSA. Here the CDR3 reads CASSTSPFSDTDTQYF. CDR3 in DNA: TGTGCCAGCAGCACTAGTCCCTTCTCGGACACAGATACGCAGTATTTT.

This clone has a handful of counts. The rearrangement uses TRBV3-1 (or the pseudogene TRBV3-2) and TRBJ1-2; D gene unclear. The germline CDR1 and CDR2 sequences are LGHDT and YNNKEL (reference sequence). The CDR3 has 14 amino acids. Trimming took off 5 bases at V and 2 bases at J, with 12 bases between the two ends. CDR3: CASSYFQENYGYTF. CDR3 in DNA: TGTGCCAGCAGCTACTTCCAGGAGAACTATGGCTACACCTTC.

This clone was seen only once. The gene calls are TRBV5-5 and TRBJ1-2; no clear D. Trimming removed 4 bases from V and 1 base from J, with 8 bases in between. This CDR3 region has 13 residues. Germline lookup yields CDR1 SGHKS and CDR2 YYEKEE (reference sequence). CDR3 sequence: CASSPDGNYGYTF. The DNA of the CDR3 is TGTGCCAGCAGCCCGGACGGTAACTATGGCTACACCTTC. Based on the CDR3 plus reference TRBV5-5 and TRBJ1-2, the full variable domain is DAGVTQSPTHLIKTRGQQVTLRCSPISGHKSVSWYQQVLGQGPQFIFQYYEKEERGRGNFPDRFSARQFPNYSSELNVNALLLGDSALYLCASSPDGNYGYTFGSGTRLTVV.

The rearrangement links TRBV18 to TRBJ1-6; D possibly corresponds to TRBD1 (5 bases). Trimming cost V 3 bases and J 4 bases, with 28 bases left between them. Germline CDR1 is KGHSH and CDR2 is LQKENI. This CDR3 is built from 21 residues. The CDR3 loop is CASSPDPRQPRPMNYNSPLHF. As DNA, the CDR3 is TGTGCCAGCTCACCGGATCCGAGACAGCCAAGGCCAATGAATTATAATTCACCCCTCCACTTT.

The chain recombines TRBV5-3 with TRBJ2-7, with 8 bases fitting TRBD1. TRBV5-3 is classed as an ORF, of uncertain function. The V gene end was trimmed by 6 bases and the J gene end by 2 bases; junction bases not matched to a gene: 10. This CDR3 is 15 amino acids long. CDR3 region: CARTLRGTGPYEQYF. DNA of the CDR3: TGTGCCAGAACCCTACGGGGGACAGGTCCCTACGAGCAGTACTTC.